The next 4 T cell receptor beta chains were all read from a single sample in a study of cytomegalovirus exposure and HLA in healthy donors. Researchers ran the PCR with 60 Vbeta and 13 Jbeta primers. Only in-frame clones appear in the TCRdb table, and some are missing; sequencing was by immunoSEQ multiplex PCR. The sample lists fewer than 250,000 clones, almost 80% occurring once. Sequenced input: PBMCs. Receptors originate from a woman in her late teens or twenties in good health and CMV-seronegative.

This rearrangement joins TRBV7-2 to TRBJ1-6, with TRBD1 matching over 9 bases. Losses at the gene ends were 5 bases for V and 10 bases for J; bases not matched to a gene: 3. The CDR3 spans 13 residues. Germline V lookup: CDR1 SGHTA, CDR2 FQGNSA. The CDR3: CASSTDRGSPLHF. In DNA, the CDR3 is TGTGCCAGCAGCACGGACAGGGGCTCACCCCTCCACTTT.

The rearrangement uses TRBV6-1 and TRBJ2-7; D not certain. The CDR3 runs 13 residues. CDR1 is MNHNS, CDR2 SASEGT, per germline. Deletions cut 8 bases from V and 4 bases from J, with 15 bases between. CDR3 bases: TGTGCCAGCGAGAACTTAACCCATTACGAGCAGTACTTC. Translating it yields CASENLTHYEQYF.

This chain's CDR3 is CASWTGATSGANVLTF. CDR3 DNA sequence: TGTGCCAGCTGGACAGGGGCGACCTCTGGGGCCAACGTCCTGACTTTC. The genes are TRBV19 and TRBJ2-6, with 9 bases aligning to TRBD1. The CDR3 sequence is 16 residues long. The germline CDR1 and CDR2 sequences are LNHDA and SQIVND (reference sequence). The ends lost 9 bases at V and 0 bases at J; junction bases unmatched: 6.

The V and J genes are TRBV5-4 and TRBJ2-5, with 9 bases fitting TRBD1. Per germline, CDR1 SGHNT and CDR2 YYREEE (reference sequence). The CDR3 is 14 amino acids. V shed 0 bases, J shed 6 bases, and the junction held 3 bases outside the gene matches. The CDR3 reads CASSLEGQGQTQYF. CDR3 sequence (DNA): TGTGCCAGCAGCTTGGAGGGACAGGGTCAGACCCAGTACTTC.